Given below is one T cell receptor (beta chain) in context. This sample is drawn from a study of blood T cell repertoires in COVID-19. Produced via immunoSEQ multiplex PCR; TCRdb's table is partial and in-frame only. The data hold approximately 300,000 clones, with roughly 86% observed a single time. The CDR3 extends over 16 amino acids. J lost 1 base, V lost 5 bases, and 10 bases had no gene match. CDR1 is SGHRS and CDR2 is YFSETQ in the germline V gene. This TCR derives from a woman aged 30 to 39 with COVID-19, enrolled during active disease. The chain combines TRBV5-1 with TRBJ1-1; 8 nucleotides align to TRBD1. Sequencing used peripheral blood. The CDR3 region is CASRQAGGWANTEAFF. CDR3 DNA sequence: TGCGCCAGCAGGCAAGCAGGGGGCTGGGCGAACACTGAAGCTTTCTTT.